This T cell receptor (beta chain) was identified during a study of PD-L1 blockade in urothelial cancer. Study as a whole: Analyzed time points were 3 weeks (second dose) and 6 weeks after therapy began.

The repertoire was sequenced with immunoSEQ multiplex PCR; TCRdb's copy has only in-frame clones and lacks some. The data show more than 50,000 clones, about 80% seen once. This clone has a single count. From germline, CDR1 is SGHRS and CDR2 YFSETQ. V dropped 4 bases and J dropped 0; count of bases not matched to a gene: 6. CDR3 size: 15 residues. Between 1 and 8 samples, pretreatment and on-treatment, were given by each patient. Sample: PBMCs, taken around atezolizumab (anti-PD-L1) treatment. The chain joins TRBV5-1 to TRBJ1-1; TRBD1 matches 7 bases. This TCR was recovered from an older man with urothelial cancer. CDR3 in DNA: TGCGCCAGCAGCGCGACAGGGAACATGAACACTGAAGCTTTCTTT. Amino acid sequence: CASSATGNMNTEAFF.